Listed here are 14 T cell receptor beta chains from one sample, sequenced in a study of T cells in Graves' hyperthyroidism and ophthalmopathy. TCR beta CDR3 sequences were amplified from RNA transcripts. A first-round RT-PCR of the TCR CDR3 used the HTBI primer set. One entry per CDR3 protein results from TCRdb running MiXCR on the multiplex PCR reads. The sample has hundreds of thousands of distinct CDR3 sequences, 15% to 20% seen once. The sample consisted of blood. Source of these receptors: a middle-aged man with Graves' ophthalmopathy.

The chain is built from TRBV18 and TRBJ2-7; D may correspond to TRBD1 or TRBD2 (5 bases each). V was clipped by 4 bases and J by 3 bases, with 10 bases between them. Germline V gene lookup returns CDR1 KGHSH and CDR2 LQKENI. The CDR3 spans 13 residues. The CDR3 DNA is TGTGCCAGCTCACAGGGGAGTCACTACGAGCAGTACTTC. This encodes CASSQGSHYEQYF.

This clonotype was seen at least ten times. The chain combines TRBV7-6 with TRBJ2-1; 12 bases are a match to TRBD2. Germline CDR1 is SGHVS and CDR2 is FNYEAQ. This CDR3 region has 17 residues. J was trimmed by 2 bases and V by 5 bases; bases with no gene match: 7. In DNA, the CDR3 is TGTGCCAGCAGCCAGACGACTAGCGGGGGACCCTACAATGAGCAGTTCTTC. It translates to CASSQTTSGGPYNEQFF.

Only a few counts were recorded for this clonotype. This sequence joins TRBV13 and TRBJ1-2; D is unresolved. This CDR3 is built from 13 residues. CDR1 PRHDT and CDR2 FYEKMQ come from the germline V gene (reference sequence). The V end was cut by 1 base, the J end by 1 base, with 4 bases between. In nucleotides, the CDR3 is TGTGCCAGCAGCTTAGTCAGTAACTATGGCTACACCTTC. Its translation: CASSLVSNYGYTF.

The V and J genes are TRBV6-2 or TRBV6-3 and TRBJ1-1, with no clear D. Between the trimmed V and J ends, which lost 7 bases and 0 bases, there was a span of 9 bases. The CDR3 runs to 13 residues. Looked up from germline, CDR1 is MNHEY and CDR2 is SVGEGT. This CDR3 is CASKSNMNTEAFF. CDR3 bases: TGTGCCAGCAAGAGTAACATGAACACTGAAGCTTTCTTT.

V and J are TRBV5-1 and TRBJ2-7; 7 bases align to TRBD1. The junction had 3 bases not matched to a gene; V was cut back by 0 bases and J by 0 bases. CDR1 and CDR2 (germline): SGHRS, YFSETQ. The CDR3 length is 15 residues. CDR3: CASSLGDRISYEQYF. CDR3 in DNA: TGCGCCAGCAGCTTGGGGGACAGAATCTCCTACGAGCAGTACTTC.

The rearrangement joins TRBV6-2 or TRBV6-3 to TRBJ1-2; a possible D gene is TRBD1 (6 bases). V lost 6 bases and J 3 bases, leaving 11 bases between the germline ends. Germline CDR1 is MNHEY and CDR2 is SVGEGT. This CDR3 is 13 amino acids long. The CDR3 nucleotides read TGTGCCAGCAGATCCACAGGGTACTATGGCTACACCTTC. Translated, it gives CASRSTGYYGYTF.

In its sample, this clonotype was seen many times. The genes are TRBV6-2 or TRBV6-3 and TRBJ1-2; D is unclear. Trimming pared 2 bases from V and 3 bases from J, leaving 7 bases between. The germline gives CDR1 MNHEY, CDR2 SVGEGT. The CDR3 contains 13 residues. The CDR3 loop reads CASSYRQDYGYTF. CDR3 coding DNA: TGTGCCAGCAGTTACAGGCAGGACTATGGCTACACCTTC.

The rearrangement uses TRBV3-1 and TRBJ2-7, with 7 bases that match TRBD1. V dropped 2 bases and J dropped 5; count of bases not matched to a gene: 12. The CDR3 loop spans 16 amino acids. Germline values: CDR1 LGHDT, CDR2 YNNKEL (reference sequence). CDR3 in amino acids: CASSQTLTGSRDEQYF. As DNA, the CDR3 is TGTGCCAGCAGCCAAACCCTGACAGGGAGTAGGGACGAGCAGTACTTC.

This clonotype was observed many times. The rearrangement joins TRBV27 to TRBJ2-7, with TRBD1 identical over 8 bases. Germline CDR1 MNHEY, CDR2 SMNVEV (reference sequence). The CDR3 totals 13 residues. V lost 5 bases and J lost 7; bases outside the gene matches: 7. The CDR3 region is CASSPTGVGEQYF. The CDR3 nucleotides are TGTGCCAGCAGTCCGACAGGGGTAGGTGAGCAGTACTTC.

This clonotype showed up just a few times. This chain links TRBV27 with TRBJ2-5; D remains ambiguous. The V and J ends lost 6 bases and 5 bases respectively, with 19 bases between them. The CDR3 covers 15 residues. CDR1 is MNHEY and CDR2 is SMNVEV in the germline V gene (reference sequence). The CDR3 DNA sequence: TGTGCCAGCAGCCGTCGGACCTTACGTGGGGAGACCCAGTACTTC. It specifies CASSRRTLRGETQYF.

Of note for this clonotype: The junction differs from germline at one of its ends, possibly a read error. The chain links TRBV5-1 to TRBJ1-1; D remains unclear. This CDR3 has 14 amino acids. Germline CDR1 SGHRS, CDR2 YFSETQ. CDR3 sequence: CASSYADGNIEAFF. CDR3 sequence (DNA): TGCGCCAGCAGCTACGCTGACGGGAACATTGAAGCTTTCTTT.

This clonotype showed up just a few times. This chain joins TRBV7-2 and TRBJ2-1; 9 bases agree with TRBD2. J gave up 8 bases and V 7 bases, and 15 bases lay outside the gene matches. CDR3 length: 16 amino acids. CDR1 is SGHTA and CDR2 is FQGNSA in the germline V gene. The CDR3 loop is CASMGGAGGRSYEQFF. The CDR3 DNA reads as TGTGCCAGCATGGGGGGGGCGGGAGGGCGGTCCTATGAGCAGTTCTTC.

This clonotype has a handful of counts. The chain is built from TRBV3-1 and TRBJ1-6; D may be TRBD1 (5 bases). From germline, CDR1 is LGHDT and CDR2 YNNKEL (reference sequence). The CDR3 has 13 amino acids. With 3 bases removed from V and 12 bases from J, the gap between germline ends came to 12 bases. In DNA form, the CDR3 reads TGTGCCAGCAGCCAGGGACCCTGGGAACCCCTCCACTTT. As protein: CASSQGPWEPLHF. Full variable domain (remainder filled in from reference TRBV3-1 and TRBJ1-6): DTAVSQTPKYLVTQMGNDKSIKCEQNLGHDTMYWYKQDSKKFLKIMFSYNNKELIINETVPNRFSPKSPDKAHLNLHINSLELGDSAVYFCASSQGPWEPLHFGNGTRLTVT.

This clonotype was counted a few times. Compared with germline, one end of the junction differs, possibly owing to a read error. J is TRBJ1-1 and V is TRBV27; TRBD1 agrees at 8 bases. Germline V gives CDR1 MNHEY, CDR2 SMNVEV (reference sequence). The CDR3 spans 15 residues. CDR3 protein: CAGRRQGFENTEAFF. DNA for the CDR3: TGTGCCGGCAGGAGACAGGGGTTCGAGAACACTGAAGCTTTCTTT.